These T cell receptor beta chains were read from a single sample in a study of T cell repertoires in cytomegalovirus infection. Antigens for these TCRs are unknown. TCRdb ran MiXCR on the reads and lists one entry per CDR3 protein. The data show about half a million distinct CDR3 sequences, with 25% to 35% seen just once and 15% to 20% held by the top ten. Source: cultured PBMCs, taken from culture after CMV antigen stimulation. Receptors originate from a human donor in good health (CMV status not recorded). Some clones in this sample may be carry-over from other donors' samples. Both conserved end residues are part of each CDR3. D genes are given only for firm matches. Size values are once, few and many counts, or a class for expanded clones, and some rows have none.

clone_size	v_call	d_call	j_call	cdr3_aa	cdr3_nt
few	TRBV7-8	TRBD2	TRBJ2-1	CASSLVSVSASGSLGNEQFF	TGTGCCAGCAGCTTAGTTTCGGTATCGGCTAGCGGGAGTCTCGGCAATGAGCAGTTCTTC
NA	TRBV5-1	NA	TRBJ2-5	CASSLDRLPPTQYF	TGCGCCAGCAGCTTGGACCGTCTCCCACCGACCCAGTACTTC
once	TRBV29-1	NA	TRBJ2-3	CSARGGPVDTQYF	TGCAGCGCCAGGGGCGGGCCGGTAGATACGCAGTATTTT
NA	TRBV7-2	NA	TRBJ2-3	CASSSLAGLLKSTDTQYF	TGTGCCAGCAGCTCACTTGCGGGACTCCTTAAAAGCACAGATACGCAGTATTTT
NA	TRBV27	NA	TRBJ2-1	CASRSRDEQFF	TGTGCCAGCCGATCTCGAGATGAGCAGTTCTTC
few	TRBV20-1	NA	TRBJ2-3	CSAQGGRDTQYF	TGCAGTGCCCAAGGGGGTCGGGATACGCAGTATTTT
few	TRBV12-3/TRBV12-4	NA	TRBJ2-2	CASRPPSGTGELFF	TGTGCCAGCAGACCTCCCTCAGGGACCGGGGAGCTGTTTTTT
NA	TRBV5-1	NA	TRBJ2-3	CASSSQVTDTQYF	TGCGCCAGCAGCTCCCAGGTAACAGATACGCAGTATTTT
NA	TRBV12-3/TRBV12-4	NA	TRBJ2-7	CASSRGQSYEQYF	TGTGCCAGCAGTAGAGGGCAGTCCTACGAGCAGTACTTC
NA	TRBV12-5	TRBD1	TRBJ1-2	CASGYQAGGLQGGYTF	TGTGCTAGTGGTTACCAGGCAGGGGGACTCCAAGGGGGCTACACCTTC
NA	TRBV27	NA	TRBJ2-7	CASSQYRVPNEQYF	TGTGCCAGCAGTCAGTACAGGGTTCCCAACGAGCAGTACTTC
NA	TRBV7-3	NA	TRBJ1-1	CASRFDRNTEAFF	TGTGCCAGCAGATTTGACAGGAACACTGAAGCTTTCTTT
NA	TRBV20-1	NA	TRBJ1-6	CSARGAQGISPLHF	TGCAGTGCTAGAGGAGCCCAGGGGATTTCACCCCTCCACTTT
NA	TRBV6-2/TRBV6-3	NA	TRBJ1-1	CASRITGNTEAFF	TGTGCCAGCAGAATTACAGGGAACACTGAAGCTTTCTTT
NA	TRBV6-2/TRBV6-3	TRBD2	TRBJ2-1	CASNGAGEYNEQFF	TGTGCCAGCAATGGAGCGGGAGAGTACAATGAGCAGTTCTTC
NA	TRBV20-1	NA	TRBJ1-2	CSARGGSYGYTF	TGCAGTGCTAGGGGGGGGTCCTATGGCTACACCTTC
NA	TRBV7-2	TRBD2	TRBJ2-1	CASSLQTSGLYNEQFF	TGTGCCAGCAGCCTCCAGACTAGCGGGTTGTACAATGAGCAGTTCTTC
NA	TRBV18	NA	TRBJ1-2	CASSPEVTGGYTF	TGTGCCAGCTCCCCCGAAGTTACAGGTGGCTACACCTTC
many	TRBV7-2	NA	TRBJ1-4	CASSPNGQGREKLFF	TGTGCCAGCAGCCCAAACGGGCAGGGACGCGAAAAACTGTTTTTT
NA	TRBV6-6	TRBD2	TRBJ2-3	CASRRSGSPPDTQYF	TGTGCCAGCAGACGTAGCGGGAGCCCCCCAGATACGCAGTATTTT
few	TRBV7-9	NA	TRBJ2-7	CASKGPALDYEQYF	TGTGCCAGCAAAGGGCCCGCACTAGACTACGAGCAGTACTTC
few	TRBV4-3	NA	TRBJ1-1	CASSQDTGNTEAFF	TGCGCCAGCAGCCAGGATACAGGGAACACTGAAGCTTTCTTT
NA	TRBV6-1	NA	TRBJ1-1	CASSEEIQGTEAFF	TGTGCCAGCAGTGAGGAAATACAGGGCACTGAAGCTTTCTTT
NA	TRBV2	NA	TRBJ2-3	CATQTRVGGDTQYF	TGTGCCACCCAGACTAGAGTTGGTGGAGATACGCAGTATTTT
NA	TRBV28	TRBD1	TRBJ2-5	CASSLGQGAMETQYF	TGTGCCAGCAGTCTCGGACAGGGGGCTATGGAGACCCAGTACTTC
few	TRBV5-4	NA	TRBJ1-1	CASSQSPGNTEAFF	TGTGCCAGCAGCCAATCCCCTGGGAACACTGAAGCTTTCTTT
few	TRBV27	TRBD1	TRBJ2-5	CASSSQGAGEETQYF	TGTGCCAGCAGTTCCCAGGGGGCTGGGGAGGAGACCCAGTACTTC
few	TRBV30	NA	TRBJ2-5	CAWSGKETQYF	TGTGCCTGGAGTGGGAAAGAGACCCAGTACTTC
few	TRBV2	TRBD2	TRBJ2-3	CASSGLAGGADTQYF	TGTGCCAGCAGTGGACTAGCGGGAGGAGCAGATACGCAGTATTTT
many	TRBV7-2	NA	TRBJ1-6	CASSLESSYNSPLHF	TGTGCCAGCAGCTTAGAGAGCTCCTATAATTCACCCCTCCACTTT
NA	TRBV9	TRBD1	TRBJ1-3	CASSPRQGTGNTIYF	TGTGCCAGCAGCCCCCGACAGGGAACTGGAAACACCATATATTTT